A selection of T cell receptor beta chains follows, all from one sample in a study of T cell changes during pregnancy in multiple sclerosis. Produced via immunoSEQ multiplex PCR; TCRdb's table is partial and in-frame only. The sample yields approximately 80,000 clones, about 93% seen once. The sequencing used peripheral blood, collected in the second trimester of pregnancy. These receptors were taken from a female donor in good health, enrolled as a control in a pregnancy study. CDR3s include the opening cysteine and the closing phenylalanine or tryptophan. D genes are given only for firm matches.

cdr3_length j_call d_call v_call cdr3_nt cdr3_aa
14 TRBJ1-1 TRBD1 TRBV5-4 TGTGCCAGCAGTACAACAGGGGGTGGCACTGAAGCTTTCTTT CASSTTGGGTEAFF
15 TRBJ1-2 NA TRBV4-2 TGTGCCAGCAGCCAAGACGAGGCGACCTTTACGAGCTACACCTTC CASSQDEATFTSYTF
16 TRBJ2-2 TRBD1 TRBV4-1 TGCGCCAGCAGCCAAGAGGCGGCAGGGGGAACCGGGGAGCTGTTTTTT CASSQEAAGGTGELFF
13 TRBJ1-4 NA TRBV4-3 TGCGCCAGCAGCCAAGGCCCTAGAGAAAAACTGTTTTTT CASSQGPREKLFF
14 TRBJ1-6 NA TRBV15 TGTGCCACCAGCAGAACAGGGACGGATTCACCCCTCCACTTT CATSRTGTDSPLHF
14 TRBJ1-2 TRBD1 TRBV6-5 TGTGCCAGCAAGGCAGGGGGCGTCGACTATGGCTACACCTTC CASKAGGVDYGYTF
15 TRBJ2-1 TRBD2 TRBV11-3 TGTGCCAGCAGCTCCACTAGCGGGGGGGCTAATGAGCAGTTCTTC CASSSTSGGANEQFF
14 TRBJ2-5 TRBD2 TRBV30 TGTGCCTGGGGACTAGCGGGGGGGCTAAAGACCCAGTACTTC CAWGLAGGLKTQYF
14 TRBJ1-1 TRBD1 TRBV6-4 TGTGCCAGCAGCGGACAGGGGACGCTTCATGAAGCTTTCTTT CASSGQGTLHEAFF
13 TRBJ2-3 NA TRBV27 TGTGCCAGCAGTCCAGAGAGAGGGGATACGCAGTATTTT CASSPERGDTQYF